The rows below give T cell receptor beta chains drawn from one sample of a study of OX40 agonist ivuxolimab in advanced cancers. TCRdb's table, derived via immunoSEQ multiplex PCR, lists solely in-frame clones and lacks some. This table has 62,000 or so clones, around four fifths appearing once. Material: CD4+ or CD8+ T cells sorted from blood, obtained in a trial of the OX40 agonist ivuxolimab. The origin of the receptors is an adult with an advanced solid tumor such as melanoma, head and neck, liver or kidney cancer. Both conserved end residues are part of each CDR3. D genes are given only for firm matches. Clone size is given for some rows only: seen once, a few or many times, or a class if the clone is expanded.

d_call cdr3_length clone_size j_call v_call cdr3_aa cdr3_nt
TRBD2 20 NA TRBJ2-1 TRBV6-4 CASLLTYGTSGSRSTNEQFF TGTGCCAGCCTACTCACCTACGGGACTAGCGGGAGCCGTTCTACCAATGAGCAGTTCTTC
NA 17 NA TRBJ2-7 TRBV23-1 CASSQVGWELSSYEQYF TGCGCCAGCAGCCAGGTAGGCTGGGAACTGAGCTCCTACGAGCAGTACTTC
TRBD1 15 NA TRBJ2-5 TRBV13 CASSEQGTLQETQYF TGTGCCAGCAGCGAACAGGGGACCCTCCAAGAGACCCAGTACTTC
TRBD1 14 NA TRBJ2-3 TRBV6-6 CASTRDRRTDTQYF TGTGCCAGCACCAGGGACAGACGCACAGATACGCAGTATTTT
TRBD1 16 NA TRBJ2-2 TRBV19 CASSTLDRGNTGELFF TGTGCCAGTAGTACCCTGGACAGGGGTAACACCGGGGAGCTGTTTTTT
TRBD1 13 NA TRBJ1-1 TRBV11-2 CASSTDRAAEAFF TGTGCCAGCAGCACGGACAGGGCCGCTGAAGCTTTCTTT
TRBD1 13 NA TRBJ1-1 TRBV6-6 CASSSFTGAEAFF TGTGCCAGCAGTTCATTTACAGGGGCTGAAGCTTTCTTT
TRBD2 14 once TRBJ2-1 TRBV5-6 CASTQLAGKDEQFF TGTGCCAGCACCCAACTAGCGGGGAAGGATGAGCAGTTCTTC
TRBD2 16 NA TRBJ2-7 TRBV4-3 CASSQDLASGVYEQYF TGCGCCAGCAGCCAAGATCTGGCTAGCGGGGTGTACGAGCAGTACTTC
NA 14 NA TRBJ2-7 TRBV5-1 CASSLAATDGEQYF TGCGCCAGCAGCTTGGCAGCCACCGATGGGGAGCAGTACTTC
NA 15 NA TRBJ2-7 TRBV28 CASSSPGGNTYEQYF TGTGCCAGCAGTTCTCCCGGCGGGAATACCTACGAGCAGTACTTC
NA 14 NA TRBJ1-1 TRBV5-5 CASSLAGSSTEAFF TGTGCCAGCAGCTTGGCGGGGAGTAGCACTGAAGCTTTCTTT
TRBD1 14 NA TRBJ2-5 TRBV11-2 CASSHSSRGLDQYF TGTGCCAGCAGTCATAGCTCCAGGGGGCTAGACCAGTACTTC
NA 15 NA TRBJ2-7 TRBV4-3 CASSQEAIGEYEQYF TGCGCCAGCAGCCAAGAGGCAATCGGCGAGTACGAGCAGTACTTC
TRBD1 13 NA TRBJ2-1 TRBV28 CASSFEGADEQFF TGTGCCAGCAGTTTTGAGGGGGCAGATGAGCAGTTCTTC
NA 15 once TRBJ2-5 TRBV6-4 CASSALAGAQETQYF TGTGCCAGCAGTGCTTTGGCGGGGGCCCAAGAGACCCAGTACTTC
NA 17 NA TRBJ2-5 TRBV7-2 CASSRYPRGGKGETQYF TGTGCCAGCAGCCGATACCCCCGTGGCGGGAAAGGAGAGACCCAGTACTTC
NA 13 NA TRBJ2-3 TRBV27 CASSLLGDDTQYF TGTGCCAGCAGTTTATTGGGGGACGATACGCAGTATTTT
TRBD2 13 NA TRBJ2-2 TRBV11-2 CASSAASGSGLFF TGTGCCAGCAGCGCGGCTAGCGGGAGCGGGCTGTTTTTT
NA 13 NA TRBJ2-3 TRBV5-5 CASSRSLTDTQYF TGTGCCAGCAGCCGTAGTCTCACAGATACGCAGTATTTT
TRBD1 15 NA TRBJ2-7 TRBV5-5 CASSSRTGAFWEQYF TGTGCCAGCAGCTCCCGGACAGGGGCCTTTTGGGAGCAGTACTTC
TRBD2 15 few TRBJ2-5 TRBV7-9 CASSPRLASGETQYF TGTGCCAGCAGCCCGCGACTAGCGAGCGGGGAGACCCAGTACTTC